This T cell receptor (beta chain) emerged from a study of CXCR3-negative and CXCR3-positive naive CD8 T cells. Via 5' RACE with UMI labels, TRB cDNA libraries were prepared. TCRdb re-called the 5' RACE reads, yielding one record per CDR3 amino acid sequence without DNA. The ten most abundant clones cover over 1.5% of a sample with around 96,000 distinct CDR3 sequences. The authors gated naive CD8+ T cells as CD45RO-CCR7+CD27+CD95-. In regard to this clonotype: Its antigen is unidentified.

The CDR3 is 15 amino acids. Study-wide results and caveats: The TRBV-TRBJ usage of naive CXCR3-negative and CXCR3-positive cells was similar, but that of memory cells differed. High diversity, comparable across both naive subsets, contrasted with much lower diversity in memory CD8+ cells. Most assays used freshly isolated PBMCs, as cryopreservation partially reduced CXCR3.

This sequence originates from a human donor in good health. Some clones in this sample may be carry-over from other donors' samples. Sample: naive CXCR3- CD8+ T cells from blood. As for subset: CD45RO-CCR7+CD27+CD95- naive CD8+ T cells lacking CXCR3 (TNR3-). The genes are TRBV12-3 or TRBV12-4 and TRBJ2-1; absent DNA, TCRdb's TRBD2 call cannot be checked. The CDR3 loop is CASSRSGGHDNEQFF.